These 18 T cell receptor beta chains share one sample of origin, sequenced in a study of blood T cell repertoires in COVID-19. Generated by immunoSEQ multiplex PCR, the TCRdb table keeps only in-frame clones and is missing some. This sample has 160,000 or so clones; around four fifths occur once, and the top ten carry approximately 7%. The sample taken for sequencing was peripheral blood. Receptors were obtained from a man aged 70-80 years with active or convalescent COVID-19.

This rearrangement joins TRBV7-2 to TRBJ2-7; D possibly corresponds to TRBD2 (6 bases). The CDR3 extends over 15 amino acids. Trimming stripped 3 bases from V and 5 bases from J, with 17 bases between. Germline V lookup: CDR1 SGHTA, CDR2 FQGNSA. Here the CDR3 DNA reads TGTGCCAGCAGCTTGGACTACCGGGAGTGGGACGAGCAGTACTTC. Translating gives CASSLDYREWDEQYF.

The chain joins TRBV11-2 to TRBJ1-1; 7 bases match TRBD1. V shed 2 bases and J 3 bases; nucleotides not matched to a gene: 6. The CDR3 consists of 15 residues. The V gene's germline CDR1 is SGHAT and CDR2 FQNNGV. The CDR3 nucleotides read TGTGCCAGCAGCTTACCCCGGACAGGATACACTGAAGCTTTCTTT. This translates into CASSLPRTGYTEAFF.

This sequence joins TRBV21-1 and TRBJ1-2; the D segment call TRBD1 is taken from the table without a DNA check. TRBV21-1 is a pseudogene locus. The length of the CDR3 is 14 residues. The CDR3 DNA reads as TGTGCCAGCAACTCAATGCCGGGACAGAAGGGCTACACCTTC. Translating it yields CASNSMPGQKGYTF.

The genes are TRBV5-1 and TRBJ1-1, with 8 bases that match TRBD1. The trim removed 0 bases at V and 3 bases at J, leaving 1 base unmatched. The CDR3 has 14 residues. CDR1 is SGHRS, CDR2 YFSETQ, per germline. CDR3 DNA: TGCGCCAGCAGCTTGGAGGACAGGGACACTGAAGCTTTCTTT. As protein: CASSLEDRDTEAFF. The complete variable domain, with remaining parts taken from reference TRBV5-1 and TRBJ1-1, reads KAGVTQTPRYLIKTRGQQVTLSCSPISGHRSVSWYQQTPGQGLQFLFEYFSETQRNKGNFPGRFSGRQFSNSRSEMNVSTLELGDSALYLCASSLEDRDTEAFFGQGTRLTVV.

This clone showed up just once. The chain is built from TRBV3-1 (or the pseudogene TRBV3-2) and TRBJ2-3, with 12 bases fitting TRBD2. This CDR3 is built from 17 residues. Germline V lookup: CDR1 LGHDT, CDR2 YNNKEL (reference sequence). Trimming at V came to 1 base and at J to 4 bases, leaving 6 bases not matched to a gene. This chain's CDR3 is CASSQATSGGGSDTQYF. The CDR3, as DNA: TGTGCCAGCAGCCAAGCGACTAGCGGGGGAGGATCAGATACGCAGTATTTT.

The genes are TRBV6-5 and TRBJ1-2; D is possibly TRBD1 (5 bases). V was cut by 8 bases and J by 1 base, with 11 bases left in between. Germline loops: CDR1 MNHEY, CDR2 SVGAGI. The CDR3 extends over 13 amino acids. DNA for the CDR3: TGTGCCAGCGGTCAGGGCGATAACTATGGCTACACCTTC. As protein: CASGQGDNYGYTF.

The CDR3 DNA reads as TGTGCCAGCAGGAAGAGAGTAGCGGGAGACACAGATACGCAGTATTTT. Translation gives CASRKRVAGDTDTQYF. The rearrangement uses TRBV2 and TRBJ2-3, with 9 bases aligning to TRBD2. In germline, CDR1 is SNHLY, CDR2 FYNNEI. Losses at the gene ends were 6 bases for V and 2 bases for J; bases not matched to a gene: 9. CDR3 length: 16 amino acids.

The CDR3 DNA reads as TGCGCCAGCAGCCAAGCCCTTTCACAGGGGTACGAGCAGTACTTC. Protein sequence: CASSQALSQGYEQYF. The chain recombines TRBV4-1 with TRBJ2-7; 7 bases agree with TRBD1. There are 15 residues in the CDR3. Germline values: CDR1 MGHRA, CDR2 YSYEKL. Unmatched junction bases numbered 7, after V lost 1 base and J lost 4 bases.

The V and J genes are TRBV6-5 and TRBJ1-5; 7 bases are shared with TRBD1. V shed 4 bases, J shed 3 bases, and the junction held 6 bases outside the gene matches. CDR1 MNHEY and CDR2 SVGAGI come from the germline V gene. The CDR3 sequence is 15 residues long. Here the CDR3 DNA reads TGTGCCAGCAGTTTGGGACAGAATTTCAATCAGCCCCAGCATTTT. Amino acid sequence: CASSLGQNFNQPQHF.

The rearrangement joins TRBV30 to TRBJ1-2, with D possibly being TRBD1 (6 bases). The V end was cut by 2 bases, the J end by 3 bases, with 7 bases between. This CDR3 contains 12 residues. From germline, CDR1 is GTSNPN and CDR2 SVGIG (reference sequence). CDR3 residues: CAWSKGDYGYTF. The DNA for the CDR3 is TGTGCCTGGAGTAAGGGGGACTATGGCTACACCTTC.

The V and J genes are TRBV7-3 and TRBJ1-6, with TRBD1 matching over 7 bases. J lost 7 bases, V lost 5 bases, and 5 bases had no gene match. The CDR3 is 14 amino acids. Germline assignment: CDR1 SGHTA and CDR2 FQGTGA. The CDR3 sequence: CASSHGTANSPLHF. The CDR3 DNA sequence: TGTGCCAGCAGCCATGGGACAGCAAATTCACCCCTCCACTTT.

The chain recombines TRBV10-3 with TRBJ2-1; D unresolved. CDR1 is ENHRY, CDR2 SYGVKD, per germline. This CDR3 contains 14 residues. The germline V and J ends were trimmed by 2 bases and 8 bases, with 13 bases remaining between them. The CDR3 DNA follows: TGTGCCATCAGTGAGAAGTTTTATCCGGATGAGCAGTTCTTC. Residues: CAISEKFYPDEQFF.

V and J are TRBV20-1 and TRBJ2-3, with 8 bases lining up with TRBD2. This CDR3 spans 11 amino acids. J gave up 8 bases and V 6 bases, and 4 bases lay outside the gene matches. The germline CDR1 and CDR2 sequences are DFQATT and SNEGSKA (reference sequence). CDR3 coding DNA: TGCAGTGCCAGCGGGAGTGGTACGCAGTATTTT. As protein: CSASGSGTQYF.

The chain employs TRBV6-5 and TRBJ2-1; TRBD1 agrees at 8 bases. The germline V gene has CDR1 MNHEY and CDR2 SVGAGI. The trim removed 7 bases at V and 2 bases at J, leaving 4 bases unmatched. The CDR3 is made up of 14 amino acids. In DNA, the CDR3 is TGTGCCAGCACGACAGGGGACCCCTACAATGAGCAGTTCTTC. Translating gives CASTTGDPYNEQFF.

The rearrangement joins TRBV5-6 to TRBJ2-1; TRBD2 aligns across 9 bases. The CDR3 runs to 15 residues. In germline, CDR1 is SGHDT, CDR2 YYEEEE. The junction had 9 bases not matched to a gene; V was cut back by 6 bases and J by 5 bases. The CDR3 here is CASNERLAGNNEQFF. Written as DNA, the CDR3 is TGTGCCAGCAACGAGAGGCTAGCGGGAAACAATGAGCAGTTCTTC.

The CDR3: CAVWDRKNYGYTF. The CDR3 DNA is TGTGCCGTCTGGGACAGAAAAAACTATGGCTACACCTTC. The chain has TRBV28 and TRBJ1-2; 7 bases align to TRBD1. Per the germline V gene, CDR1 is MDHEN and CDR2 is SYDVKM. V lost 11 bases, J lost 2 bases, and 8 bases stayed unmatched. The CDR3 contains 13 residues.

The chain employs TRBV7-2 and TRBJ2-1, with D possibly matching TRBD2 (5 bases). The V gene lost 1 base and the J gene lost 7 bases, with 14 bases spanning the gap. The CDR3 contains 15 residues. The germline CDR1 and CDR2 sequences are SGHTA and FQGNSA. The CDR3 is CASSLGQFGINEQFF. CDR3 nucleotide sequence: TGTGCCAGCAGCTTAGGGCAGTTCGGGATAAATGAGCAGTTCTTC. The entire variable domain, with the rest obtained from reference TRBV7-2 and TRBJ2-1, is as follows: GAGVSQSPSNKVTEKGKDVELRCDPISGHTALYWYRQSLGQGLEFLIYFQGNSAPDKSGLPSDRFSAERTGGSVSTLTIQRTQQEDSAVYLCASSLGQFGINEQFFGPGTRLTVL.

V and J are TRBV10-3 and TRBJ2-2; maybe TRBD1 (5 bases). The V gene's germline CDR1 is ENHRY and CDR2 SYGVKD. This CDR3 is built from 15 residues. V dropped 4 bases and J dropped 5 bases, with 14 bases sitting between them. The CDR3 sequence is CAISGGPQITGELFF. As DNA, the CDR3 is TGTGCCATCAGTGGGGGCCCGCAGATTACCGGGGAGCTGTTTTTT.